Sequencing of this T cell receptor (beta chain) was carried out in a study of T cell responses to AZD1222 COVID-19 vaccine. V dropped 4 bases and J dropped 0 bases, with 14 bases sitting between them. This CDR3 spans 16 amino acids. CDR1 SGHTS and CDR2 YDEGEE come from the germline V gene. Generated by immunoSEQ multiplex PCR, the TCRdb table keeps only in-frame clones and is missing some. This sample has around 80,000 clones, with 80% to 90% found just once. The source was peripheral blood, collected 28 days after the second AZD1222 dose. This chain connects TRBV5-8 to TRBJ2-4; D assignment may be TRBD1 or TRBD2 (6 bases each). This receptor was identified in an adult who received the AZD1222 COVID-19 vaccine. The CDR3 region is CASSPGAGTAKNIQYF. The CDR3 DNA sequence: TGTGCCAGCAGCCCGGGGGCAGGGACAGCCAAAAACATTCAGTACTTC.